The source of this T cell receptor (beta chain) is a study of siplizumab effects on memory and regulatory T cells. Assay used: immunoSEQ multiplex PCR; TCRdb lists only in-frame clones, some missing. The data contain about 50,000 clones, 87% of them seen just once; the ten biggest clones take up about 0.35%. CDR1 MRHNA and CDR2 SNTAGT come from the germline V gene. The ends were cut back, 6 bases at V and 1 base at J, with 15 bases in the middle. The CDR3 sequence is 15 residues long. The gene calls are TRBV6-4 and TRBJ1-1, with D tentatively TRBD1 (5 bases). What was sequenced was naive CD8+ T cells sorted from blood. This receptor was obtained from a human donor in good health. In nucleotides, the CDR3 is TGTGCCAGCAGCGCCGGGGGGGTGGCGAACACTGAAGCTTTCTTT. This sequence encodes CASSAGGVANTEAFF.